This is a list of T cell receptor beta chains from one sample in a study of T cells in Graves' hyperthyroidism and ophthalmopathy. Via MiXCR, TCRdb re-called the multiplex PCR reads, giving one row per CDR3 protein. The table has 500,000 to 650,000 distinct CDR3 sequences, 14% seen once. Sample: blood. These TCRs come from a woman in her fifties or sixties with Graves' ophthalmopathy. Each CDR3 is given with its conserved first and last residue. Fields, in order: D gene, V gene, J gene, clone size, CDR3 protein, CDR3 DNA. A D gene is named only where the DNA matches it firmly. Expanded clones are given a class, and other clones once, few, many or no size at all.

D gene: TRBD1
V gene: TRBV27
J gene: TRBJ2-5
clone size: .
CDR3 protein: CASSRYRGEGTQYF
CDR3 DNA: TGTGCCAGCAGCCGTTACAGGGGAGAAGGGACCCAGTACTTC

D gene: .
V gene: TRBV7-6
J gene: TRBJ2-3
clone size: many
CDR3 protein: CASSSPDSRYTDTQYF
CDR3 DNA: TGTGCCAGCAGCTCCCCGGACTCACGTTACACAGATACGCAGTATTTT

D gene: .
V gene: TRBV7-9
J gene: TRBJ2-1
clone size: few
CDR3 protein: CASSLVGRGRVFDEQFF
CDR3 DNA: TGTGCCAGCAGCTTAGTGGGGCGGGGGCGGGTATTCGATGAGCAGTTCTTC

D gene: TRBD1
V gene: TRBV27
J gene: TRBJ1-2
clone size: .
CDR3 protein: CASSYDRGPYNGYTF
CDR3 DNA: TGTGCCAGCAGTTACGACAGGGGGCCTTACAATGGCTACACCTTC

D gene: TRBD1
V gene: TRBV4-1
J gene: TRBJ2-7
clone size: few
CDR3 protein: CASSQDQETGWYEQYF
CDR3 DNA: TGCGCCAGCAGCCAAGATCAGGAGACAGGGTGGTACGAGCAGTACTTC

D gene: TRBD2
V gene: TRBV2
J gene: TRBJ2-3
clone size: many
CDR3 protein: CASSEVAAGEGTDTQYF
CDR3 DNA: TGTGCCAGCAGTGAAGTTGCAGCGGGAGAGGGTACAGATACGCAGTATTTT

D gene: .
V gene: TRBV29-1
J gene: TRBJ2-3
clone size: few
CDR3 protein: CSVVPTTSTDTQYF
CDR3 DNA: TGCAGCGTTGTACCGACCACTAGCACAGATACGCAGTATTTT

D gene: .
V gene: TRBV6-1
J gene: TRBJ1-2
clone size: .
CDR3 protein: CASSEPERYGYTF
CDR3 DNA: TGTGCCAGCAGTGAACCAGAGCGGTATGGCTACACCTTC

D gene: TRBD1
V gene: TRBV18
J gene: TRBJ2-7
clone size: many
CDR3 protein: CASQGQGASGTYEQYF
CDR3 DNA: TGTGCCAGTCAAGGACAGGGGGCAAGTGGGACCTACGAGCAGTACTTC

D gene: .
V gene: TRBV2
J gene: TRBJ2-1
clone size: many
CDR3 protein: CATTTGEQFF
CDR3 DNA: TGTGCCACCACGACGGGCGAGCAGTTCTTC

D gene: .
V gene: TRBV7-2
J gene: TRBJ1-2
clone size: many
CDR3 protein: CASSLIGYAGGGYTF
CDR3 DNA: TGTGCCAGCAGCTTAATTGGGTACGCCGGGGGTGGCTACACCTTC

D gene: .
V gene: TRBV11-3
J gene: TRBJ2-1
clone size: many
CDR3 protein: CASSLDPTSRPLYNEQFF
CDR3 DNA: TGTGCCAGCAGCTTAGACCCCACTAGTCGCCCCCTCTACAATGAGCAGTTCTTC

D gene: .
V gene: TRBV28
J gene: TRBJ1-6
clone size: .
CDR3 protein: CASSSTGLPLHF
CDR3 DNA: TGTGCCAGCAGTTCGACAGGCCTTCCCCTCCACTTT

D gene: .
V gene: TRBV7-2
J gene: TRBJ2-5
clone size: many
CDR3 protein: CASSLVGPLGTQYF
CDR3 DNA: TGTGCCAGCAGCTTAGTTGGCCCGTTGGGGACCCAGTACTTC

D gene: .
V gene: TRBV28
J gene: TRBJ2-7
clone size: few
CDR3 protein: CASSLTGLEWRTYEQYF
CDR3 DNA: TGTGCCAGCAGTTTAACAGGGCTTGAATGGAGGACCTACGAGCAGTACTTC

D gene: TRBD1
V gene: TRBV24-1
J gene: TRBJ2-4
clone size: .
CDR3 protein: CATSEGQGAKNIQYF
CDR3 DNA: TGTGCCACCAGTGAAGGACAGGGCGCCAAAAACATTCAGTACTTC

D gene: .
V gene: TRBV6-1
J gene: TRBJ2-3
clone size: many
CDR3 protein: CASSFVGLGDTQYF
CDR3 DNA: TGTGCCAGCAGTTTTGTGGGCCTGGGGGATACGCAGTATTTT

D gene: TRBD1
V gene: TRBV10-3
J gene: TRBJ2-1
clone size: few
CDR3 protein: CAISPGRQGEYYNEQFF
CDR3 DNA: TGTGCCATCAGTCCCGGTCGACAGGGGGAATACTACAATGAGCAGTTCTTC

D gene: .
V gene: TRBV10-3
J gene: TRBJ1-2
clone size: few
CDR3 protein: CAISEGVSNGYTF
CDR3 DNA: TGTGCCATCAGTGAAGGGGTGAGCAATGGCTACACCTTC

D gene: .
V gene: TRBV20-1
J gene: TRBJ2-3
clone size: many
CDR3 protein: CSAGPLTSTDTQYF
CDR3 DNA: TGCAGTGCCGGGCCTCTAACTAGCACAGATACGCAGTATTTT